The 29 T cell receptor beta chains in this list originate from one sample, sequenced in a study of cytomegalovirus exposure and HLA in healthy donors. The PCR had 60 Vbeta and 13 Jbeta primers. Data came from immunoSEQ multiplex PCR; TCRdb stores just in-frame clones and leaves some out. The data show roughly 130,000 clones, roughly 87% seen once. Sequencing was performed on PBMCs. Receptors originate from a woman aged 40 to 50 in good health and CMV-seronegative.

The rearrangement links TRBV5-5 to TRBJ1-6, with D maybe TRBD1 (6 bases). The CDR3 sequence is 16 residues long. The germline gives CDR1 SGHKS, CDR2 YYEKEE (reference sequence). The germline V and J ends were trimmed by 3 bases and 11 bases, with 21 bases remaining between them. The CDR3 protein is CASSSTWTAPGPPLHF. The CDR3 nucleotides read TGTGCCAGCAGCTCTACTTGGACAGCGCCAGGGCCACCCCTCCACTTT.

V and J are TRBV7-8 and TRBJ2-1; possible D gene TRBD2, 6 bases. The CDR3 loop spans 16 amino acids. Trimming stripped 4 bases from V and 1 base from J, with 14 bases between. Germline V gene sequence: CDR1 SGHVS, CDR2 FQNEAQ. CDR3 in amino acids: CASSSPRLGSYNEQFF. CDR3 coding DNA: TGTGCCAGCAGCTCCCCGCGACTAGGGTCCTACAATGAGCAGTTCTTC.

The rearrangement links TRBV5-5 to TRBJ1-2, with D perhaps matching TRBD1 (6 bases). This CDR3 is 15 amino acids long. Between the trimmed V and J ends, which lost 5 bases and 4 bases, there was a span of 18 bases. Germline CDR1 and CDR2: SGHKS and YYEKEE (reference sequence). This chain's CDR3 is CASRSQTGQSYGYTF. In DNA, the CDR3 is TGTGCCAGCAGATCCCAGACGGGACAATCCTATGGCTACACCTTC.

The chain links TRBV6-5 to TRBJ2-7; possible D gene TRBD1, 5 bases. Trimming removed 2 bases at V and 3 bases at J, with 8 bases between. This CDR3 contains 13 residues. Germline V gene lookup returns CDR1 MNHEY and CDR2 SVGAGI. The DNA of the CDR3 is TGTGCCAGCAGTTACGACAGCGACTACGAGCAGTACTTC. Its translation: CASSYDSDYEQYF.

CDR3 coding DNA: TGTGCCAGCAGTTCCAGGGGGCGCCTCCCGAACACTGAAGCTTTCTTT. This encodes CASSSRGRLPNTEAFF. This chain links TRBV6-5 with TRBJ1-1; 8 bases agree with TRBD1. Germline assignment: CDR1 MNHEY and CDR2 SVGAGI. This CDR3 has 16 amino acids. J was trimmed by 1 base and V by 4 bases; bases with no gene match: 8.

The rearrangement joins TRBV10-1 to TRBJ2-1; 12 nucleotides agree with TRBD2. The CDR3 is 18 amino acids. From germline, CDR1 is WNHNN and CDR2 SYGVQD (reference sequence). J gave up 0 bases and V 10 bases, and 13 bases lay outside the gene matches. The CDR3 DNA sequence: TGCGCCACTCCCAGGCGACTAGCGGGAGTCTCCTCCTACAATGAGCAGTTCTTC. The encoded protein is CATPRRLAGVSSYNEQFF.

The V and J genes are TRBV5-4 and TRBJ2-7; 7 bases align to TRBD1. V lost 4 bases, J lost 6 bases, and 10 bases stayed unmatched. Germline assignment: CDR1 SGHNT and CDR2 YYREEE (reference sequence). The CDR3 runs to 14 residues. In DNA form, the CDR3 reads TGTGCCAGCAGCACGCGACAGGGTGGTGGCGAGCAGTACTTC. Protein sequence: CASSTRQGGGEQYF.

V is TRBV7-6 and J is TRBJ2-3; 7 bases map to TRBD2. Germline-derived CDR1 and CDR2 are SGHVS and FNYEAQ. Trimming cost V 5 bases and J 4 bases; bases outside gene matches: 6. The CDR3 extends over 14 amino acids. The CDR3 nucleotides are TGTGCCAGCAGCCTCGGGGCGGGAGCAGATACGCAGTATTTT. It specifies CASSLGAGADTQYF.

This rearrangement joins TRBV11-2 to TRBJ2-1, with D perhaps matching TRBD1 (6 bases). With 5 bases removed from V and 6 bases from J, the gap between germline ends came to 20 bases. Germline V gene lookup returns CDR1 SGHAT and CDR2 FQNNGV. CDR3 length: 16 residues. Written as DNA, the CDR3 is TGTGCCAGCAGCCCCCTGGGGGCGGCAAGAGTCAATGAGCAGTTCTTC. It is translated as CASSPLGAARVNEQFF.

Remarks on this clone: The germline gene is not matched at one end of the junction; a read error may be the cause. The genes are TRBV7-9 and TRBJ1-1, with TRBD1 as a possible D gene (5 bases). Looked up from germline, CDR1 is SEHNR and CDR2 is FQNEAQ (reference sequence). The CDR3 extends over 14 amino acids. The DNA for the CDR3 is TGTTCCAGCAGCTTAACAGGTGGAAACACTGAAGCTTTCTTT. Encoded protein: CSSSLTGGNTEAFF.

The rearrangement joins TRBV7-9 to TRBJ2-7, with 10 bases matching TRBD2. The CDR3 consists of 15 residues. The germline gives CDR1 SEHNR, CDR2 FQNEAQ (reference sequence). The V and J ends lost 1 base and 7 bases, in that order; junction bases with no gene match: 7. CDR3 residues: CASSLGAGGPGEQYF. The CDR3 coding sequence is TGTGCCAGCAGCTTAGGAGCGGGAGGGCCCGGTGAGCAGTACTTC.

V usage is TRBV2 and J usage is TRBJ2-7; 8 nucleotides align to TRBD1. The CDR3 spans 16 residues. The V segment lost 3 bases and the J segment 3 bases; nucleotides outside the gene matches: 10. Germline V lookup: CDR1 SNHLY, CDR2 FYNNEI. CDR3 region: CASSEMGQAFGYEQYF. CDR3 DNA: TGTGCCAGCAGTGAGATGGGACAGGCATTTGGCTACGAGCAGTACTTC.

As regards this clone: One junction end disagrees with the germline gene, perhaps due to a read error. The J gene is TRBJ2-7, the V gene TRBV4-2; TRBD2 aligns across 9 bases. The CDR3 runs 17 residues. Germline CDR1 is LGHNA and CDR2 is YNFKEQ. The CDR3: CASSQVAGLAGEAEQYF. CDR3 nucleotides: TGTGCCAGCAGTCAAGTGGCCGGGTTAGCGGGAGAAGCCGAGCAGTACTTC.

This clone was counted between two and nine times. This chain joins TRBV5-1 and TRBJ2-7; 11 bases match TRBD1. The V and J ends lost 3 bases and 4 bases, in that order; junction bases with no gene match: 3. Germline V gives CDR1 SGHRS, CDR2 YFSETQ. The CDR3 is 14 amino acids. This CDR3 is CASSWGQGGYEQYF. DNA of the CDR3: TGCGCCAGCAGCTGGGGACAGGGGGGTTACGAGCAGTACTTC.

The chain employs TRBV7-9 and TRBJ1-3, with unresolved D. V lost 2 bases and J 4 bases, leaving 12 bases between the germline ends. The CDR3 extends over 15 amino acids. Germline lookup yields CDR1 SEHNR and CDR2 FQNEAQ (reference sequence). CDR3 DNA sequence: TGTGCCAGCAGCTTAAGTGGTACGCGAGGAAACACCATATATTTT. Protein: CASSLSGTRGNTIYF. The whole variable domain, filled in from reference TRBV7-9 and TRBJ1-3, reads DTGVSQNPRHKITKRGQNVTFRCDPISEHNRLYWYRQTLGQGPEFLTYFQNEAQLEKSRLLSDRFSAERPKGSFSTLEIQRTEQGDSAMYLCASSLSGTRGNTIYFGEGSWLTVV.

CDR3 nucleotide sequence: TGTGCCAGCAGCTTAAGGACTAGCGGGAGGGCCGTCTCCTACGAGCAGTACTTC. Amino acid sequence: CASSLRTSGRAVSYEQYF. The genes are TRBV7-2 and TRBJ2-7; TRBD2 matches 15 bases. There are 18 residues in the CDR3. V shed 2 bases and J 0 bases; nucleotides not matched to a gene: 5. Germline V gives CDR1 SGHTA, CDR2 FQGNSA.

The chain links TRBV28 to TRBJ1-3; D might be TRBD1 (5 bases). Trimming took 3 bases from V and 4 from J, leaving 13 bases between them. The CDR3 spans 15 residues. Germline CDR1 MDHEN, CDR2 SYDVKM. The CDR3 here is CASSFPGTLGNTIYF. The CDR3 coding sequence is TGTGCCAGCAGTTTCCCAGGGACTTTAGGAAACACCATATATTTT.

The sample holds a few counts of this clone. This chain joins TRBV1 and TRBJ2-3; the table calls TRBD2, which could not be checked here. TRBV1 is described as a pseudogene. The CDR3 length is 14 residues. The CDR3 DNA reads as TGCACCAGCAGCCCTCCGGGACTAGTGGATACGCAGTATTTT. Translation gives CTSSPPGLVDTQYF.

Only one count was recorded for this clone. The CDR3 nucleotides read TGTGCCTGGAACAGGGGATTGGTTCAGCCCCAGCATTTT. Translated: CAWNRGLVQPQHF. The chain has TRBV30 and TRBJ1-5, with 7 bases identical to TRBD1. From germline, CDR1 is GTSNPN and CDR2 SVGIG (reference sequence). This CDR3 spans 13 amino acids. J lost 6 bases, V lost 4 bases, and 6 bases had no gene match. Looking up the rest from reference TRBV30 and TRBJ1-5 gives the full variable domain: SQTIHQWPATLVQPVGSPLSLECTVEGTSNPNLYWYRQAAGRGLQLLFYSVGIGQISSEVPQNLSASRPQDRQFILSSKKLLLSDSGFYLCAWNRGLVQPQHFGDGTRLSIL.

V gene TRBV19 combines with J gene TRBJ2-1; no firm D call. The V and J ends lost 11 bases and 0 bases respectively, with 5 bases between them. This CDR3 comprises 11 residues. The germline gives CDR1 LNHDA, CDR2 SQIVND (reference sequence). CDR3 amino acids: CACSSYNEQFF. CDR3 nucleotide sequence: TGTGCCTGCAGCTCCTACAATGAGCAGTTCTTC.

The chain has TRBV11-3 and TRBJ2-7, with D maybe TRBD2 (6 bases). This CDR3 is built from 16 residues. Germline assignment: CDR1 SGHNT and CDR2 YENEEA. Trimming removed 1 base from V and 6 bases from J, with 19 bases in between. The CDR3 region is CASSLGGDRDPLEQYF. The CDR3 DNA sequence: TGTGCCAGCAGCTTAGGGGGGGACCGTGACCCCCTCGAGCAGTACTTC.

The V and J genes are TRBV11-3 and TRBJ2-3; perhaps TRBD2 as D (5 bases). The ends were cut back, 1 base at V and 2 bases at J, with 7 bases in the middle. There are 14 residues in the CDR3. Per the germline V gene, CDR1 is SGHNT and CDR2 is YENEEA. CDR3 loop: CASSLADSTDTQYF. As DNA, the CDR3 is TGTGCCAGCAGCTTAGCGGACTCCACAGATACGCAGTATTTT.

The V call is TRBV29-1, the J call TRBJ2-1; a weak D match, TRBD1 (6 bases). Germline V gene sequence: CDR1 SQVTM, CDR2 ANQGSEA. The V end was cut by 4 bases, the J end by 3 bases, with 13 bases between. This CDR3 has 14 residues. The CDR3 DNA reads TGCAGCGTTGCTAAACAGGGCCTCTACAATGAGCAGTTCTTC. Residues: CSVAKQGLYNEQFF.

This clone was counted only a few times. The chain recombines TRBV7-9 with TRBJ2-7; 10 nucleotides match TRBD1. CDR1 and CDR2 (germline): SEHNR, FQNEAQ (reference sequence). The CDR3 length is 13 residues. V dropped 5 bases and J dropped 8; count of bases not matched to a gene: 6. The CDR3 is CASSIRQGAQQYF. In DNA form, the CDR3 reads TGTGCCAGCAGCATCAGACAGGGGGCTCAGCAGTACTTC.

This sequence joins TRBV28 and TRBJ2-2; no clear D gene. Germline V gene lookup returns CDR1 MDHEN and CDR2 SYDVKM. V lost 7 bases and J 1 base, leaving 13 bases between the germline ends. The CDR3 consists of 15 residues. CDR3 DNA sequence: TGTGCCAGCATATTTGGCGGTCTGAACACCGGGGAGCTGTTTTTT. Protein: CASIFGGLNTGELFF. The entire variable domain, with the rest obtained from reference TRBV28 and TRBJ2-2, is as follows: DVKVTQSSRYLVKRTGEKVFLECVQDMDHENMFWYRQDPGLGLRLIYFSYDVKMKEKGDIPEGYSVSREKKERFSLILESASTNQTSMYLCASIFGGLNTGELFFGEGSRLTVL.

This chain uses TRBV27 with TRBJ1-5; 7 bases agree with TRBD1. The CDR3 sequence is 16 residues long. V lost 3 bases and J lost 1; bases outside the gene matches: 6. Germline CDR1 is MNHEY and CDR2 is SMNVEV (reference sequence). The CDR3 bases are TGTGCCAGCAGTTTTAGAGGGGGCGTGAGCAATCAGCCCCAGCATTTT. Translating gives CASSFRGGVSNQPQHF.

There are a few counts of this clone. The chain joins TRBV28 to TRBJ1-1, with D perhaps matching TRBD1 (5 bases). Trimming shortened V by 2 bases and J by 8 bases, and 9 bases separated the two germline ends. From germline, CDR1 is MDHEN and CDR2 SYDVKM. The CDR3 extends over 12 amino acids. The CDR3 reads CASSLGGWEAFF. CDR3 nucleotide sequence: TGTGCCAGCAGTTTAGGGGGGTGGGAAGCTTTCTTT.

This chain uses TRBV19 with TRBJ2-4, with 8 bases lining up with TRBD1. V dropped 6 bases and J dropped 6; count of bases not matched to a gene: 10. Germline values: CDR1 LNHDA, CDR2 SQIVND (reference sequence). The CDR3 has 15 residues. The CDR3, as DNA: TGTGCCAGTAGCGGAGGACAGGGAAGTTCAAACATTCAGTACTTC. Translation gives CASSGGQGSSNIQYF.

The chain is built from TRBV7-2 and TRBJ1-5; no definite D call. The CDR3 is 14 residues long. Trimming shortened V by 3 bases and J by 5 bases, and 11 bases separated the two germline ends. Germline assignment: CDR1 SGHTA and CDR2 FQGNSA. In nucleotides, the CDR3 is TGTGCCAGCAGCTTGGAACGGAGGGATCAGCCCCAGCATTTT. Translated: CASSLERRDQPQHF.